The present entry profiles one T cell receptor (beta chain) with its context. It lacks a known antigen. The input lacks base qualities; no much larger clone sits a single base away. The data originate from a study of beta chain features in type 1 diabetes (dated by TCRdb to the late 2010s). In terms of the full investigation: No differences in mean age, gender distribution, total cell number or subset yield were found between patients and healthy donors. A total of 100 million to 110 million sorted cells were examined across all samples, and a strong correlation was observed between cell number per subset and RNA yield. In the study, recently diagnosed type 1 diabetes patients and matched healthy donors were compared on the TCRB repertoires of their sorted circulating CD4+ T cell subsets. Naive and central memory subsets were obtained from all 30 or so donors, but regulatory and stem cell-like memory subsets were isolated from only 8 patients and 8 healthy donors. The paper's findings and limits, for the study overall: Because small numbers of individuals were included in the HLA sub-analyses, any influence of HLA type on TCRB rearrangement was left unresolved. PCR might favor shorter templates, but patient and control samples were amplified and corrected together, so any skew would affect both groups equally. The naive, central memory and regulatory TCRB repertoires appeared to resemble one another more closely among patients than among healthy donors. Because cDNA rather than genomic DNA was sequenced, highly expressing activated cells could have been over-represented, although no difference in activation and CD3 levels was found between groups. Type 1 diabetes patients showed a moderate but significant shortening of TCRB CDR3 length in all four CD4+ subsets. Patients with type 1 diabetes made fewer insertions and deleted more nucleotides at VDJ recombination sites, implying thymic rearrangement abnormalities.

From each donor, a single peripheral blood sample of about 100 mL on average was drawn into heparinised tubes. Using a panel that included CD45RO, CCR7, CD25, CD127, CD95 and CD27, naive, central memory, regulatory and stem cell-like memory CD4+ T cells were sorted on a BD FACSAria II. Purity was above 98% for every sorted population. Right away, PBMCs were isolated by Lymphoprep density gradient centrifugation and were stained directly, with no culture step. So that batch effects would be minimized, each experiment stained and sorted samples in pairs, pairing one healthy donor with one patient. All of the isolated RNA was reverse transcribed with the High Capacity cDNA Reverse Transcription Kit, so expressed TCRB transcripts were sequenced. Naive, central memory and regulatory T cell samples underwent deep immunoSEQ sequencing, averaging about 3.57 million total reads per sample. Sorted cells were lysed in RLT buffer and RNA was extracted with DNase-treated RNeasy Micro or Mini kits, depending on cell number. To prevent cross-contamination, every cell subset was processed on its own, while patient and healthy donor samples were processed together. TCRB sequences were amplified from cDNA with the immunoSEQ multiplex PCR, producing 87-bp fragments spanning the CDR3 region. The amplicons were sequenced using the Illumina HiSeq platform. As for how the authors treated the data: PCR bias was computationally corrected using synthetic template baselines, reads within Hamming distance 2 were collapsed, and singletons that could not be merged were discarded. Reads were aligned against IMGT to assign V, D and J genes, CDR3 length and insertions or deletions at six rearrangement sites. Within each subset, clonotype counts were normalized to sorted cell number, after which true diversity and Gini coefficients were computed with the tcR R package. The overlap coefficient, calculated on TCRB nucleotide sequences, was used to measure repertoire sharing. Out-of-frame TCRB sequences from naive cells were analyzed as a proxy for the pre-selection repertoire. TCRdb took over this immuneACCESS table, retaining in-frame rearrangements with V and J assigned. Such tables are incomplete; in checked studies, under half of the missing clones stem from an unresolved V gene, and the remainder is unexplained. V and J calls plus clone size are reproduced from that table; the DNA served to infer D and trimming. This sample holds 250,000 to 300,000 clones; about 24% were observed only once. The ten largest account for roughly 0.011% of the sample.

As encoded in the germline V gene, CDR1 is MGHRA while CDR2 is YSYEKL. From the cysteine up to the phenylalanine, the CDR3 has a length of 15 residues. Here the CDR3 DNA is all that survives: 45 bases in frame from base 1. Cut back by 0 bases and 0 bases, the V and J ends lie 6 bases apart. What was sequenced was naive CD4+ T cells from blood. The label giving this sample's cell subset or site can be read as: true naive CD4+ T cells. The V gene is TRBV4-1 and the J gene is TRBJ1-3, with the D segment identity uncertain. The TCR comes from a woman under 40 with type 1 diabetes. The CDR3 corresponds to CASSQDLRSGNTIYF. The nucleotide sequence is TGCGCCAGCAGCCAAGATTTGCGCTCTGGAAACACCATATATTTT.